The 14 T cell receptor beta chains reported below all come from one sample, sequenced in a study of cytomegalovirus exposure and HLA in healthy donors. The primer mix had 60 Vbeta and 13 Jbeta primers. Repertoires were generated with immunoSEQ multiplex PCR, while TCRdb's copy carries only in-frame clones and drops some. In the table there are around 190,000 clones, 60% to 80% of which are singletons. Sequenced material: PBMCs. The receptor source for this set is a woman in her twenties or thirties in good health and CMV-seropositive.

The table lists this clone with many counts. V usage is TRBV6-5 and J usage is TRBJ2-2, with no clear D. V was cut by 7 bases and J by 1 base, with 10 bases left in between. Germline values: CDR1 MNHEY, CDR2 SVGAGI. This CDR3 has 14 amino acids. In nucleotides, the CDR3 is TGTGCCAGCAAACCCAGGCGGAACACCGGGGAGCTGTTTTTT. It translates to CASKPRRNTGELFF.

In nucleotides, the CDR3 is TGTGCCAGCTCACCTGCGGACAGTGCGTACACTGAAGCTTTCTTT. Its protein is CASSPADSAYTEAFF. The chain recombines TRBV18 with TRBJ1-1, with D possibly TRBD1 on 6 matching bases. The CDR3 is made up of 15 amino acids. Trimming removed 3 bases at V and 3 bases at J, with 14 bases between. The germline V gene has CDR1 KGHSH and CDR2 LQKENI. Supplemented by reference TRBV18 and TRBJ1-1, the full variable domain reads NAGVMQNPRHLVRRRGQEARLRCSPMKGHSHVYWYRQLPEEGLKFMVYLQKENIIDESGMPKERFSAEFPKEGPSILRIQQVVRGDSAAYFCASSPADSAYTEAFFGQGTRLTVV.

The chain has TRBV27 and TRBJ1-3; D is possibly TRBD1 (6 bases). V lost 5 bases and J lost 4, with 6 bases in between. Germline V gene sequence: CDR1 MNHEY, CDR2 SMNVEV (reference sequence). The CDR3 length is 12 residues. The CDR3 DNA sequence: TGTGCCAGCAGTGACAGGGGAAACACCATATATTTT. It encodes CASSDRGNTIYF.

The table lists this clone with a few counts. The chain joins TRBV9 to TRBJ2-1, with 8 bases fitting TRBD2. The V gene end was trimmed by 0 bases and the J gene end by 7 bases; junction bases not matched to a gene: 3. Germline CDR1 is SGDLS and CDR2 is YYNGEE. The CDR3 has 14 amino acids. Here the CDR3 DNA reads TGTGCCAGCAGCGTAGGACTAGCGATGAATGAGCAGTTCTTC. Translating it yields CASSVGLAMNEQFF.

This clone appeared a single time. The chain joins TRBV7-2 to TRBJ1-1; 11 nucleotides match TRBD1. Trimming cost V 2 bases and J 3 bases; bases outside gene matches: 2. This CDR3 spans 15 amino acids. Germline CDR1 is SGHTA and CDR2 is FQGNSA. In DNA, the CDR3 is TGTGCCAGCAGCTTACGGACAGGGGGCTACACTGAAGCTTTCTTT. It yields the protein CASSLRTGGYTEAFF.

The chain combines TRBV19 with TRBJ1-1; D possibly corresponds to TRBD1 (5 bases). The CDR3 loop spans 15 amino acids. CDR1 and CDR2 from the germline V gene are LNHDA and SQIVND (reference sequence). The V gene lost 1 base and the J gene lost 2 bases, with 11 bases spanning the gap. In DNA form, the CDR3 reads TGTGCCAGTAGTATAGTTCTCCAGGGAAACACTGAAGCTTTCTTT. It translates to CASSIVLQGNTEAFF.

The rearrangement links TRBV5-4 to TRBJ2-1; TRBD1 agrees at 7 bases. The CDR3 totals 14 residues. Unmatched junction bases numbered 6, after V lost 2 bases and J lost 7 bases. Per the germline V gene, CDR1 is SGHNT and CDR2 is YYREEE (reference sequence). CDR3 in amino acids: CASSFHTQGNEQFF. The DNA for the CDR3 is TGTGCCAGCAGCTTTCATACACAGGGGAATGAGCAGTTCTTC. Full variable domain (outside the CDR3, taken from reference TRBV5-4 and TRBJ2-1): ETGVTQSPTHLIKTRGQQVTLRCSSQSGHNTVSWYQQALGQGPQFIFQYYREEENGRGNFPPRFSGLQFPNYSSELNVNALELDDSALYLCASSFHTQGNEQFFGPGTRLTVL.

This clone occurred a few times. The V gene is TRBV6-5, the J gene TRBJ2-7; 7 bases are shared with TRBD1. Germline CDR1 MNHEY, CDR2 SVGAGI. The CDR3 extends over 14 amino acids. V was clipped by 5 bases and J by 3 bases; unmatched bases: 7. CDR3 amino acids: CASSDGTDFYEQYF. CDR3 in DNA: TGTGCCAGCAGTGACGGGACAGACTTCTACGAGCAGTACTTC.

The V gene is TRBV9, the J gene TRBJ1-1; weak D call: TRBD1 (5 bases). The CDR3 runs to 14 residues. Trimming shortened V by 0 bases and J by 3 bases, and 9 bases separated the two germline ends. Per germline, CDR1 SGDLS and CDR2 YYNGEE. The CDR3 protein is CASSVGAGYTEAFF. CDR3 nucleotides: TGTGCCAGCAGCGTAGGGGCAGGGTACACTGAAGCTTTCTTT.

This chain uses TRBV5-1 with TRBJ2-1; D is perhaps TRBD2 (5 bases). This CDR3 region has 13 residues. Germline CDR1 reads SGHRS; CDR2 reads YFSETQ. The V and J ends lost 0 bases and 7 bases respectively, with 8 bases between them. The chain's CDR3 is CASSLVGSNEQFF. The CDR3 nucleotides are TGCGCCAGCAGCTTGGTAGGGAGTAATGAGCAGTTCTTC.

V and J are TRBV27 and TRBJ2-2; 7 bases fit TRBD1. Germline V CDR1 and CDR2: MNHEY, SMNVEV (reference sequence). J gave up 4 bases and V 3 bases, and 8 bases lay outside the gene matches. The CDR3 extends over 16 amino acids. The CDR3 region has the DNA TGTGCCAGCAGTTTGACGGGGACAGCTGCCACCGGGGAGCTGTTTTTT. Translated: CASSLTGTAATGELFF.

This chain joins TRBV10-3 and TRBJ1-2; 9 bases align to TRBD1. Germline CDR1 is ENHRY and CDR2 is SYGVKD. This CDR3 comprises 16 residues. After removal of 2 bases from V and 2 bases from J, the junction contained 6 bases not matched to a gene. CDR3 nucleotides: TGTGCCATCAGTGAGCCCACAGGGGGCGCGAACTATGGCTACACCTTC. Translation: CAISEPTGGANYGYTF.

This clone is a singleton in its sample. The chain employs TRBV11-2 and TRBJ2-4, with D maybe TRBD2 (6 bases). The CDR3 length is 18 residues. The germline V and J ends were trimmed by 0 bases and 8 bases, with 23 bases remaining between them. Germline values: CDR1 SGHAT, CDR2 FQNNGV. CDR3 region: CASSLDRDQRGPGDIQYF. CDR3 in DNA: TGTGCCAGCAGCTTAGATCGGGATCAGAGGGGCCCGGGGGACATTCAGTACTTC.

There are a few counts of this clone. The chain employs TRBV7-9 and TRBJ2-5, with D uncertain. CDR1 is SEHNR and CDR2 is FQNEAQ in the germline V gene (reference sequence). The CDR3 sequence is 16 residues long. Trimming removed 5 bases at V and 2 bases at J, with 18 bases between. The CDR3 protein is CASSPPQLTPQETQYF. CDR3 sequence (DNA): TGTGCCAGCAGCCCCCCCCAACTAACTCCACAAGAGACCCAGTACTTC. The entire variable domain, with the rest obtained from reference TRBV7-9 and TRBJ2-5, is as follows: DTGVSQNPRHKITKRGQNVTFRCDPISEHNRLYWYRQTLGQGPEFLTYFQNEAQLEKSRLLSDRFSAERPKGSFSTLEIQRTEQGDSAMYLCASSPPQLTPQETQYFGPGTRLLVL.